Sequencing of this TCR beta chain was carried out in a study of blood T cell repertoires in COVID-19. Study as a whole: PBMCs, B-cell-depleted T cells, or T cells provided the cDNA or gDNA that made up the material.

The repertoire was sequenced with immunoSEQ multiplex PCR; TCRdb's copy has only in-frame clones and lacks some. The table records approximately 110,000 clones, around 83% of them present only once. Losses at the gene ends were 5 bases for V and 6 bases for J; bases not matched to a gene: 12. Germline CDR1 and CDR2: SGHTA and FQGNSA. The CDR3 consists of 16 residues. Material for sequencing was peripheral blood. This sequence joins TRBV7-2 and TRBJ2-1, with TRBD1 matching over 8 bases. This receptor was taken from a woman aged 80 or older with acute or convalescent COVID-19. The DNA of the CDR3 is TGTGCCAGCAGCCTCCTTAGACAGGGGCAGAGCAATGAGCAGTTCTTC. It translates to CASSLLRQGQSNEQFF. The full variable domain, its missing parts supplied by reference TRBV7-2 and TRBJ2-1, is GAGVSQSPSNKVTEKGKDVELRCDPISGHTALYWYRQSLGQGLEFLIYFQGNSAPDKSGLPSDRFSAERTGGSVSTLTIQRTQQEDSAVYLCASSLLRQGQSNEQFFGPGTRLTVL.